This section outlines one T cell receptor beta chain sequence together with its context. Its antigen is still unknown. TCRdb reprocessed the multiplex PCR reads via MiXCR and lists one record per CDR3 protein. The sample comprises 120,000 to 150,000 distinct CDR3 sequences, roughly 33% of which are singletons, and approximately 2.3% rests with the top ten. This record comes from a study of breast tumors, draining lymph nodes, adjacent tissues. Whole-study results and caveats: Tumor T cell lymph node origin was a supported hypothesis, not proven. Tumor TCR diversity was below lymph nodes but above nontumor tissue. Data fit most tumor T cells coming from lymph node, expanding in tumor.

Germline V gene sequence: CDR1 WNHNN, CDR2 SYGVQD (reference sequence). The V gene lost 6 bases and the J gene lost 6 bases, with 11 bases spanning the gap. This CDR3 has 13 residues. Samples came from axillary lymph nodes draining the breast cancer. Source material: axillary lymph node tissue. J is TRBJ2-2 and V is TRBV10-1; TRBD2 is a possible D gene (5 bases). The sequence came from a female donor with breast cancer. Some clones in this sample may be carry-over from other donors' samples. CDR3 DNA sequence: TGCGCCAGCAGGGCCCCCGGGGCCGGGGAGCTGTTTTTT. This gives the protein CASRAPGAGELFF.